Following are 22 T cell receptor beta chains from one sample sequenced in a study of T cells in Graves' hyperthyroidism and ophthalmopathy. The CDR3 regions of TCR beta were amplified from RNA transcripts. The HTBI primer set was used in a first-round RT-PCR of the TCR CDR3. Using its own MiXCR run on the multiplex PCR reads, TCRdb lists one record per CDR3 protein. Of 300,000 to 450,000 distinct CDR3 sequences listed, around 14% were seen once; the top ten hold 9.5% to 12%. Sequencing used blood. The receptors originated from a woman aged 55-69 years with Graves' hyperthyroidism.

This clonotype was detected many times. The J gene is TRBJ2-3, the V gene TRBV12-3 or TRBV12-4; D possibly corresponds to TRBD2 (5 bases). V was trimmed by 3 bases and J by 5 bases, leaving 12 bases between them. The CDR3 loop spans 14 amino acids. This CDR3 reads CASSFGGRGDTQYF. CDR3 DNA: TGTGCCAGCAGTTTTGGTGGCCGGGGAGATACGCAGTATTTT.

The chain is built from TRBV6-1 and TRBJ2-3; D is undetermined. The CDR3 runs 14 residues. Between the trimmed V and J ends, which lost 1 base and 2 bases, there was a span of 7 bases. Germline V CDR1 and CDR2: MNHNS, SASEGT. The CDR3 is CASSEGLHTDTQYF. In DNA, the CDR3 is TGTGCCAGCAGTGAAGGACTGCACACAGATACGCAGTATTTT.

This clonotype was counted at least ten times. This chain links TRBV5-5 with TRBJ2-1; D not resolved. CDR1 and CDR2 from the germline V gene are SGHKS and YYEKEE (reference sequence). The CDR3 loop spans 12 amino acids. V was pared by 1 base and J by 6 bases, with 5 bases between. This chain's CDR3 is CASSLRFNEQFF. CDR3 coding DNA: TGTGCCAGCAGCTTGAGGTTCAATGAGCAGTTCTTC.

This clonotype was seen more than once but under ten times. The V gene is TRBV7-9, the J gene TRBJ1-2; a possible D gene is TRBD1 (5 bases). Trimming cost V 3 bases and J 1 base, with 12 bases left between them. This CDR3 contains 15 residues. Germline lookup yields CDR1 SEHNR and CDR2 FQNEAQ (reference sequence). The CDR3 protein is CASSFWQDINYGYTF. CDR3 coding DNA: TGTGCCAGCAGCTTCTGGCAGGACATTAACTATGGCTACACCTTC.

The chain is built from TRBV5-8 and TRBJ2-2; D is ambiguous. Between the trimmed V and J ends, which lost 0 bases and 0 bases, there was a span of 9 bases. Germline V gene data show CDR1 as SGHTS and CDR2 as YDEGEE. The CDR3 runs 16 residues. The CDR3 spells CASSLGATTNTGELFF. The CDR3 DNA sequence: TGTGCCAGCAGCTTGGGAGCGACAACGAACACCGGGGAGCTGTTTTTT.

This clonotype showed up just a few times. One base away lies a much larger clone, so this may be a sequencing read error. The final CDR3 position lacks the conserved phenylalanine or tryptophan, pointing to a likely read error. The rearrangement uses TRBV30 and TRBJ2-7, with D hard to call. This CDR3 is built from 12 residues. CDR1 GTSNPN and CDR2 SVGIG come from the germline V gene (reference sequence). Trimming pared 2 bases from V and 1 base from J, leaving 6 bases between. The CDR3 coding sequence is TGTGCCTGGAGTCAAGGGTCCTACGAGCAGTACTCC. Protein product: CAWSQGSYEQYS.

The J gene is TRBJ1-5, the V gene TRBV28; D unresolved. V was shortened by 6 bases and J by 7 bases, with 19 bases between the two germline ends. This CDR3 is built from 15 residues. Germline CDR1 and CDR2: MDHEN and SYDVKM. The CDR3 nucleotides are TGTGCCAGCAGCTTTTCTGCAGGCATGAACCAGCCCCAGCATTTT. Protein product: CASSFSAGMNQPQHF.

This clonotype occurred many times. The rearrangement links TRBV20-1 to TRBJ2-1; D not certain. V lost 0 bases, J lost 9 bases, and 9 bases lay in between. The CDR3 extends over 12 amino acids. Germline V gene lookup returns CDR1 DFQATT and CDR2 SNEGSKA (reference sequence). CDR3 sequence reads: CSARDSPVEQFF. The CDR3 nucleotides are TGCAGTGCTAGAGATTCCCCAGTTGAGCAGTTCTTC.

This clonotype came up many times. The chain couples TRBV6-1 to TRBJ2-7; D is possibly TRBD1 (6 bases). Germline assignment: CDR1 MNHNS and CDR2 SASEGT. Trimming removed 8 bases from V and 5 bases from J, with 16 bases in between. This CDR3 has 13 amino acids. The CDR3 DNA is TGTGCCAGCGGTTTAAGGGACATAGACGAGCAGTACTTC. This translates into CASGLRDIDEQYF.

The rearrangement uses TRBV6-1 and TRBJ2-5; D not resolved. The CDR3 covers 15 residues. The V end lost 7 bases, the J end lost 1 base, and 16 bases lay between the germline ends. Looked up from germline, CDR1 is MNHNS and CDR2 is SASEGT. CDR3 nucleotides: TGTGCCAGCAAAGACGGATCACTGACCCAAGAGACCCAGTACTTC. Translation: CASKDGSLTQETQYF.

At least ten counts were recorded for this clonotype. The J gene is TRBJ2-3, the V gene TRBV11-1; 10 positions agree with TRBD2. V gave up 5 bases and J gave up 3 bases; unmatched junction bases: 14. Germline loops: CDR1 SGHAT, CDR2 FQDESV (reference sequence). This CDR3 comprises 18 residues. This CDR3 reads CASSPFPKASGSTDTQYF. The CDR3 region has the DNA TGTGCCAGCAGCCCCTTCCCAAAGGCTAGCGGGAGTACAGATACGCAGTATTTT. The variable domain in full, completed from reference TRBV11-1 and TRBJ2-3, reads EAEVAQSPRYKITEKSQAVAFWCDPISGHATLYWYRQILGQGPELLVQFQDESVVDDSQLPKDRFSAERLKGVDSTLKIQPAELGDSAMYLCASSPFPKASGSTDTQYFGPGTRLTVL.

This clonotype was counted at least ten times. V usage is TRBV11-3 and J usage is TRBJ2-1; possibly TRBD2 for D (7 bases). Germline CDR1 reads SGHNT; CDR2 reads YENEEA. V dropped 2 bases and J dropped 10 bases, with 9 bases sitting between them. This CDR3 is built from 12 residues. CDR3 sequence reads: CASSLTGGEQFF. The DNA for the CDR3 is TGTGCCAGCAGCTTAACGGGGGGCGAGCAGTTCTTC.

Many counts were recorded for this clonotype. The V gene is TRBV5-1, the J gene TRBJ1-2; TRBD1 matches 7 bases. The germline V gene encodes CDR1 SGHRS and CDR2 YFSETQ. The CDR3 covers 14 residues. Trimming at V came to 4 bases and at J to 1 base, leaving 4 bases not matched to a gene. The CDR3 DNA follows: TGCGCCAGCAGCCCGCGGGACAGTAACTATGGCTACACCTTC. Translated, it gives CASSPRDSNYGYTF. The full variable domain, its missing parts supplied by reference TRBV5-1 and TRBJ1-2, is KAGVTQTPRYLIKTRGQQVTLSCSPISGHRSVSWYQQTPGQGLQFLFEYFSETQRNKGNFPGRFSGRQFSNSRSEMNVSTLELGDSALYLCASSPRDSNYGYTFGSGTRLTVV.

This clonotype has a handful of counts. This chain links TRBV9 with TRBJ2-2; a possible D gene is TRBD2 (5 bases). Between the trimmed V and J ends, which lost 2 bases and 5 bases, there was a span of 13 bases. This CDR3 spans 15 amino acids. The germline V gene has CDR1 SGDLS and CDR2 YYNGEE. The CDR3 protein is CASSVLWTPTGELFF. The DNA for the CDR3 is TGTGCCAGCAGCGTTCTCTGGACTCCAACCGGGGAGCTGTTTTTT.

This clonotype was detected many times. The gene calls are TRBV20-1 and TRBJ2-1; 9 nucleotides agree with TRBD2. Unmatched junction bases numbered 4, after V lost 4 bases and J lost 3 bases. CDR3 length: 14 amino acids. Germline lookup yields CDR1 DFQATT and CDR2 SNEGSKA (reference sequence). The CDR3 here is CSAKGLAIYNEQFF. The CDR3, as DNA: TGCAGTGCTAAAGGACTAGCGATCTACAATGAGCAGTTCTTC.

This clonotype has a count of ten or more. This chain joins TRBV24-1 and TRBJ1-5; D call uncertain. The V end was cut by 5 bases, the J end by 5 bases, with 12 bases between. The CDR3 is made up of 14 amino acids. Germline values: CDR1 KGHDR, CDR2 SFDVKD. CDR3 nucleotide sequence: TGTGCCACCAGTGGTGGCGACGGCTATCAGCCCCAGCATTTT. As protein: CATSGGDGYQPQHF.

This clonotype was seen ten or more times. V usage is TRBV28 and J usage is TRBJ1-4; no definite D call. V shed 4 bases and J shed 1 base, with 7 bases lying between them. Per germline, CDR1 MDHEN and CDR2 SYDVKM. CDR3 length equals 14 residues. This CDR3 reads CASSSGGTNEKLFF. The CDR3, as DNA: TGTGCCAGCAGTTCAGGAGGAACTAATGAAAAACTGTTTTTT.

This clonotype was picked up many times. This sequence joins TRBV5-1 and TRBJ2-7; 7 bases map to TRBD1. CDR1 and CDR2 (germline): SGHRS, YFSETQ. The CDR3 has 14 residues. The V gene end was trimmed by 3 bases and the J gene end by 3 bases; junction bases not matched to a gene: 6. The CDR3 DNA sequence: TGCGCCAGCAGCTCGGGACAGAACTACTACGAGCAGTACTTC. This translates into CASSSGQNYYEQYF.

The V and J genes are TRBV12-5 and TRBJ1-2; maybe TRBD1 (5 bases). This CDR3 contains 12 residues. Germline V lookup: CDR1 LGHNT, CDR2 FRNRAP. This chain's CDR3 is CASAWGGYGYTF. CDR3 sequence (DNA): TGTGCATCAGCGTGGGGGGGCTATGGCTACACCTTC.

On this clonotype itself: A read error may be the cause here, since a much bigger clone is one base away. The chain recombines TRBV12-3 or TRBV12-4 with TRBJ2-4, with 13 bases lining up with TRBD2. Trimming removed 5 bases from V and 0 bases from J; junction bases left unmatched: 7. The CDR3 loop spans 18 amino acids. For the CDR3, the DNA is TGTGCCAGCAGTACAGGACTAGCGGGAGACCTAGCCAAAAACATTCAGTACTTC. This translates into CASSTGLAGDLAKNIQYF.

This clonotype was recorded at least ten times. The CDR3 sequence is CASSPPGLAGDRYF. The DNA for the CDR3 is TGTGCCAGCAGCCCCCCGGGACTAGCGGGAGACCGGTACTTC. The J gene is TRBJ2-5, the V gene TRBV5-6, with 14 bases that match TRBD2. The germline CDR1 and CDR2 sequences are SGHDT and YYEEEE. The CDR3 length is 14 residues. The junction had 9 bases not matched to a gene; V was cut back by 4 bases and J by 13 bases.

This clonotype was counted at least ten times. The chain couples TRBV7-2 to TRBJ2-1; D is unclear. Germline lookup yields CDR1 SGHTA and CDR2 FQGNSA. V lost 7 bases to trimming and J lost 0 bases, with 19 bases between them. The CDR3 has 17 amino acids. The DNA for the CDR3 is TGTGCCAGCACCGGTTCCGGGCGGCTACCCTCCTACAATGAGCAGTTCTTC. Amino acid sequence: CASTGSGRLPSYNEQFF. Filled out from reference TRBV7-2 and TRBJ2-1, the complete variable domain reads GAGVSQSPSNKVTEKGKDVELRCDPISGHTALYWYRQSLGQGLEFLIYFQGNSAPDKSGLPSDRFSAERTGGSVSTLTIQRTQQEDSAVYLCASTGSGRLPSYNEQFFGPGTRLTVL.